This T cell receptor (beta chain) was identified during a study of T cell responses to AZD1222 COVID-19 vaccine. Findings and caveats of the study: The repertoires were collected only after the peak T cell response.

With regard to this clone: Its specificity is not known.

This CDR3 is 15 amino acids long. The germline V gene has CDR1 MDHEN and CDR2 SYDVKM. Trimming took 3 bases from V and 6 from J, leaving 14 bases between them. The data were produced by immunoSEQ multiplex PCR, yet TCRdb's version contains in-frame clones alone and is incomplete. The data contain about 140,000 clones, around 90% of them singletons. The genes are TRBV28 and TRBJ2-2; D is perhaps TRBD2 (6 bases). Sample: peripheral blood, taken on day 0 of AZD1222 vaccination. The sequence was collected from an adult in good health. CDR3 bases: TGTGCCAGCAGTTTTGGGGGACTCAGGGCCGGGGAGCTGTTTTTT. Amino acids: CASSFGGLRAGELFF.